Following are 29 T cell receptor beta chains from one sample sequenced in a study of post-analysis software for immune sequencing data. Overall study findings and caveats: With TRBV5-6, TRBV5-1 and TRBV20-1 included, about five TRBV segments were more frequent in patients than in controls.

Unique molecular identifiers were carried by the TCR beta cDNA libraries. TCRdb analysed the PCR reads with MiXCR anew, one entry per CDR3 protein. The sample carries more than 450,000 distinct CDR3 sequences, roughly 46% recorded once. These receptors lack a known antigen. What was sequenced was blood. These receptors originate from a girl under 18 with multiple sclerosis.

Comments on this clonotype: The CDR3 does not close with the conserved phenylalanine or tryptophan, likely indicating a read error. This chain links TRBV5-6 with TRBJ2-5; the D is unclear. The DNA end is a closer match to TRBJ2-7, so the J assignment may be wrong. Germline V CDR1 and CDR2: SGHDT, YYEEEE. The CDR3 is 12 residues long. The CDR3, as DNA: TGTGCCAGCAGCTTGGAGCACTACGAGCAGTACTAC. Protein sequence: CASSLEHYEQYY.

The chain employs TRBV7-2 and TRBJ2-5; TRBD1 agrees at 10 bases. Germline values: CDR1 SGHTA, CDR2 FQGNSA. The CDR3 length is 18 residues. J gave up 5 bases and V 5 bases, and 17 bases lay outside the gene matches. The CDR3 spells CASSQHGFGTGERETQYF. The CDR3 bases are TGTGCCAGCAGCCAACACGGTTTCGGGACAGGGGAACGGGAGACCCAGTACTTC.

The chain couples TRBV3-1 to TRBJ2-5, with 7 bases matching TRBD1. The last part of the DNA fits TRBJ2-7 better; the J call may be wrong. Germline-derived CDR1 and CDR2 are LGHDT and YNNKEL (reference sequence). CDR3 length: 15 residues. The CDR3 DNA sequence: TGTGCCAGCAGCCAATGGGCGACAGGGCGGTACGAGCAGTACTTC. Translating it yields CASSQWATGRYEQYF.

V is TRBV29-1 and J is TRBJ2-5; D might be TRBD1 (5 bases). Matching the DNA end better, TRBJ2-7 makes the J call doubtful. The CDR3 spans 11 residues. Germline-derived CDR1 and CDR2 are SQVTM and ANQGSEA. The CDR3 loop reads CSVDDSYEQYF. The CDR3 DNA reads as TGCAGCGTCGACGACAGCTACGAGCAGTACTTC.

The chain links TRBV15 to TRBJ2-1; D might be TRBD1 or TRBD2, each matching 5 bases. V dropped 1 base and J dropped 10 bases, with 11 bases sitting between them. CDR1 and CDR2 from the germline V gene are LNHNV and YYDKDF (reference sequence). This CDR3 is built from 13 residues. CDR3 in amino acids: CATSRVGEREQFF. CDR3 in DNA: TGTGCCACCAGCAGAGTAGGGGAGCGGGAGCAGTTCTTC. Supplemented by reference TRBV15 and TRBJ2-1, the full variable domain reads DAMVIQNPRYQVTQFGKPVTLSCSQTLNHNVMYWYQQKSSQAPKLLFHYYDKDFNNEADTPDNFQSRRPNTSFCFLDIRSPGLGDTAMYLCATSRVGEREQFFGPGTRLTVL.

This clonotype appeared a few times. This chain links TRBV20-1 with TRBJ2-3; unclear D gene. The CDR3 is 12 amino acids. Germline V CDR1 and CDR2: DFQATT, SNEGSKA (reference sequence). The V gene lost 0 bases and the J gene lost 5 bases, with 6 bases spanning the gap. The CDR3: CSARDKLDTQYF. CDR3 nucleotide sequence: TGCAGTGCTAGAGATAAACTAGATACGCAGTATTTT.

This chain joins TRBV6-1 and TRBJ2-7, with 8 bases lining up with TRBD1. Judging by the DNA end, TRBJ2-5 fits better; the J call may be wrong. The V gene's germline CDR1 is MNHNS and CDR2 SASEGT. The CDR3 length is 13 residues. The CDR3 loop reads CASKTGARETQYF. CDR3 DNA: TGTGCCAGTAAGACAGGGGCTAGGGAGACCCAGTACTTC.

The chain couples TRBV10-3 to TRBJ2-2; the D is unclear. The germline gives CDR1 ENHRY, CDR2 SYGVKD. The V end lost 6 bases, the J end lost 4 bases, and 6 bases lay between the germline ends. The CDR3 runs to 12 residues. CDR3 protein: CAISPLTGELFF. The CDR3 nucleotides read TGTGCCATCAGCCCGCTCACCGGGGAGCTGTTTTTT.

CDR3 DNA: TGTGCCAGCAGTGGGACAGGAACCTATGGCTACACCTTC. This codes for CASSGTGTYGYTF. The chain carries TRBV6-5 and TRBJ1-2; 8 bases are a match to TRBD1. The germline V gene encodes CDR1 MNHEY and CDR2 SVGAGI. The CDR3 loop spans 13 amino acids. Trimming cost V 5 bases and J 4 bases; bases outside gene matches: 3.

This sequence joins TRBV5-1 and TRBJ1-3; D is undetermined. The V gene's germline CDR1 is SGHRS and CDR2 YFSETQ. There are 16 residues in the CDR3. V shed 0 bases and J shed 0 bases, with 10 bases lying between them. The CDR3 DNA is TGCGCCAGCAGCTTGGCCGACCGAAGCTCTGGAAACACCATATATTTT. It codes for CASSLADRSSGNTIYF.

This chain connects TRBV6-5 to TRBJ2-5; TRBD2 matches at 11 bases. V was pared by 0 bases and J by 11 bases, with 11 bases of the junction left unmatched. The germline V gene encodes CDR1 MNHEY and CDR2 SVGAGI. The CDR3 loop spans 16 amino acids. The CDR3 protein is CASSYSSGTSGTGQYF. Here the CDR3 DNA reads TGTGCCAGCAGTTACTCATCCGGGACTAGCGGTACGGGGCAGTACTTC.

This clonotype was found a few times. This chain uses TRBV5-1 with TRBJ1-2; 8 positions match TRBD1. This CDR3 comprises 16 residues. Looked up from germline, CDR1 is SGHRS and CDR2 is YFSETQ. Trimming removed 3 bases from V and 2 bases from J; junction bases left unmatched: 9. The CDR3 DNA sequence: TGCGCCAGCAGCTGGACGACGGACAGGGTCAACTATGGCTACACCTTC. It encodes CASSWTTDRVNYGYTF.

This rearrangement joins TRBV2 to TRBJ1-1; D is undetermined. Trimming shortened V by 4 bases and J by 3 bases, and 9 bases separated the two germline ends. The V gene's germline CDR1 is SNHLY and CDR2 FYNNEI. The CDR3 sequence is 13 residues long. DNA of the CDR3: TGTGCCAGCAGTGTGCGGACCCACACTGAAGCTTTCTTT. It encodes CASSVRTHTEAFF.

This clonotype was seen only a few times. The genes are TRBV4-1 and TRBJ1-1; D is uncertain. Trimming took 2 bases from V and 2 from J, leaving 12 bases between them. The length of the CDR3 is 15 residues. Germline CDR1 reads MGHRA; CDR2 reads YSYEKL. The CDR3, as DNA: TGCGCCAGCAGCCAACAACAACAATTAAACACTGAAGCTTTCTTT. It translates to CASSQQQQLNTEAFF.

This clonotype was observed a handful of times. The chain uses TRBV7-9 and TRBJ2-7; D may be TRBD1 or TRBD2 (6 bases each). The closer fit of TRBJ2-5 to the DNA end suggests the J call may be wrong. The CDR3 has 12 amino acids. The germline V gene has CDR1 SEHNR and CDR2 FQNEAQ (reference sequence). CDR3 sequence reads: CASRTGRQTQYF. The CDR3 DNA reads as TGTGCCAGCAGAACAGGGAGGCAGACCCAGTACTTC.

The rearrangement uses TRBV12-5 and TRBJ2-5; D possibly matches TRBD1 or TRBD2 (6 bases each). Per the germline V gene, CDR1 is LGHNT and CDR2 is FRNRAP. The CDR3 has 13 residues. Trimming took off 1 base at V and 4 bases at J, with 7 bases between the two ends. The CDR3 protein is CASGLAGAETQYF. Here the CDR3 DNA reads TGTGCTAGTGGTTTGGCGGGGGCAGAGACCCAGTACTTC.

This clonotype was detected only a few times. This rearrangement joins TRBV28 to TRBJ2-6; D gene ambiguous. Germline V CDR1 and CDR2: MDHEN, SYDVKM. Between the trimmed V and J ends, which lost 3 bases and 7 bases, there was a span of 10 bases. There are 14 residues in the CDR3. The CDR3 DNA is TGTGCCAGCAGTTTGGCAACCGGAGCCAACGTCCTGACTTTC. It is translated as CASSLATGANVLTF.

This clonotype was picked up a small number of times. The V and J genes are TRBV7-3 and TRBJ2-7, with D possibly being TRBD1 or TRBD2 (7 bases each). CDR3 length equals 16 residues. Trimming removed 4 bases at V and 0 bases at J, with 16 bases between. Germline V lookup: CDR1 SGHTA, CDR2 FQGTGA. Here the CDR3 reads CASSSRGGDSSYEQYF. The CDR3, as DNA: TGTGCCAGCAGCTCCCGAGGGGGGGACAGCTCCTACGAGCAGTACTTC.

This clonotype was seen a single time. This rearrangement joins TRBV5-1 to TRBJ2-4; no firm D call. The better agreement between TRBJ2-7 and the DNA end casts doubt on the J call. Germline values: CDR1 SGHRS, CDR2 YFSETQ. This CDR3 is built from 13 residues. This CDR3 is CASSGGTSREQYF. The CDR3 DNA follows: TGCGCCAGCAGCGGCGGCACTTCCCGCGAGCAGTACTTC.

The genes are TRBV27 and TRBJ2-7; 8 bases are shared with TRBD1. Per the germline V gene, CDR1 is MNHEY and CDR2 is SMNVEV (reference sequence). The CDR3 contains 14 residues. The V gene end was trimmed by 5 bases and the J gene end by 2 bases; junction bases not matched to a gene: 5. In DNA, the CDR3 is TGTGCCAGCAGTCACCGGGACAGGACCTACGAGCAGTACTTC. It is translated as CASSHRDRTYEQYF.

V is TRBV9 and J is TRBJ2-2, with D hard to call. Germline V gene sequence: CDR1 SGDLS, CDR2 YYNGEE. The CDR3 contains 14 residues. V dropped 1 base and J dropped 3 bases, with 7 bases sitting between them. CDR3 in DNA: TGTGCCAGCAGCGTAAAAAGGGACACCGGGGAGCTGTTTTTT. Translating it yields CASSVKRDTGELFF.

The chain joins TRBV5-1 to TRBJ2-3, with D tentatively TRBD2 (6 bases). Germline V gene data show CDR1 as SGHRS and CDR2 as YFSETQ. The length of the CDR3 is 16 residues. V lost 4 bases to trimming and J lost 2 bases, with 17 bases between them. The CDR3 region is CASSGGTAGYTDTQYF. The CDR3 DNA is TGCGCCAGCAGCGGGGGGACCGCTGGATACACAGATACGCAGTATTTT.

This clonotype was seen just once. V gene TRBV4-1 combines with J gene TRBJ2-1; 9 positions match TRBD2. The CDR3 runs 16 residues. The V and J ends lost 0 bases and 10 bases, in that order; junction bases with no gene match: 10. Germline CDR1 MGHRA, CDR2 YSYEKL. Here the CDR3 reads CASSQDLAGGMGEQFF. The CDR3 nucleotides are TGCGCCAGCAGCCAAGATTTGGCGGGAGGGATGGGGGAGCAGTTCTTC.

This clonotype was observed a few times. The rearrangement uses TRBV2 and TRBJ1-5, with D perhaps TRBD1 (5 bases). CDR3 length equals 17 residues. Germline V gives CDR1 SNHLY, CDR2 FYNNEI. V was shortened by 2 bases and J by 7 bases, with 21 bases between the two germline ends. CDR3 coding DNA: TGTGCCAGCAGTGAACCCCGGGGCAGGCAGGTCGGGCAGCCCCAGCATTTT. Translating it yields CASSEPRGRQVGQPQHF.

A few counts support this clonotype. The chain links TRBV5-1 to TRBJ1-2, with D uncertain. The CDR3 has 14 amino acids. Germline CDR1 reads SGHRS; CDR2 reads YFSETQ. With 3 bases removed from V and 0 bases from J, the gap between germline ends came to 9 bases. CDR3 sequence reads: CASSSAGPNYGYTF. The CDR3 coding sequence is TGCGCCAGCAGCTCAGCCGGCCCTAACTATGGCTACACCTTC.

Notes on this clonotype: One junction end disagrees with the germline gene, perhaps due to a read error. V usage is TRBV5-1 and J usage is TRBJ2-1; D unresolved. This CDR3 is built from 12 residues. Germline V gene sequence: CDR1 SGHRS, CDR2 YFSETQ. The CDR3 here is CASSFAYTEQFF. The CDR3 DNA reads TGCGCCAGCAGCTTCGCCTACACTGAGCAGTTCTTC.

The chain recombines TRBV3-1 with TRBJ2-7; D ambiguous. Per the germline V gene, CDR1 is LGHDT and CDR2 is YNNKEL (reference sequence). The V gene lost 1 base and the J gene lost 2 bases, with 6 bases spanning the gap. The CDR3 has 13 residues. Here the CDR3 reads CASSQGATYEQYF. DNA for the CDR3: TGTGCCAGCAGCCAAGGTGCAACCTACGAGCAGTACTTC.

The V and J genes are TRBV9 and TRBJ2-5; D could derive from TRBD1 or TRBD2 (6 bases each). The J call is in doubt because the DNA end fits TRBJ2-7 better. Germline CDR1 SGDLS, CDR2 YYNGEE. The CDR3 is 14 amino acids. As DNA, the CDR3 is TGTGCCAGCAGCGTAGTGGCTGAGGGGGGCGAGCAGTACTTC. Protein: CASSVVAEGGEQYF.

The chain employs TRBV2 and TRBJ2-7; 7 nucleotides align to TRBD1. The V gene end was trimmed by 7 bases and the J gene end by 2 bases; junction bases not matched to a gene: 8. CDR1 and CDR2 from the germline V gene are SNHLY and FYNNEI. The CDR3 contains 14 residues. The CDR3 coding sequence is TGTGCCAGCATCTTGGACAGGAATACCTACGAGCAGTACTTC. Translation gives CASILDRNTYEQYF.